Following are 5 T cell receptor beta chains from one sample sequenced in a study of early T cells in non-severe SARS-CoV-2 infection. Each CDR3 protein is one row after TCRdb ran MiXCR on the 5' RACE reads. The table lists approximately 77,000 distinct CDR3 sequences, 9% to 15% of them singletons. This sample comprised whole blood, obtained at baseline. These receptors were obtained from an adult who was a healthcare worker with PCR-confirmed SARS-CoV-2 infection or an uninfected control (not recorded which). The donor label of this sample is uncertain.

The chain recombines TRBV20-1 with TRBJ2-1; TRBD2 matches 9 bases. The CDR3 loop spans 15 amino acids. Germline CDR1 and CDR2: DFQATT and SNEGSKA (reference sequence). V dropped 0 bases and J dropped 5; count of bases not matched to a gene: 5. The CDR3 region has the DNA TGCAGTGCTAGAGAATATAGCGGGGGTCACAATGAGCAGTTCTTC. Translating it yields CSAREYSGGHNEQFF.

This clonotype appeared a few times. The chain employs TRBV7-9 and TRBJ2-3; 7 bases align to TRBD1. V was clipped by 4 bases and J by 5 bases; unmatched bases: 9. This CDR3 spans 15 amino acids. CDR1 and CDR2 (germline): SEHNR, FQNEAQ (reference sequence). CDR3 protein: CASSSAGGPEDTQYF. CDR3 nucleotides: TGTGCCAGCAGCTCTGCAGGGGGACCCGAAGATACGCAGTATTTT.

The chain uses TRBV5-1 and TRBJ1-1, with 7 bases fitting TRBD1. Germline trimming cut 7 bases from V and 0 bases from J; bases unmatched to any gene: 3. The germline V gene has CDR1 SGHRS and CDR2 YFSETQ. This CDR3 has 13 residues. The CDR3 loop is CASRDSMNTEAFF. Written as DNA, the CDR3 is TGCGCCAGCCGGGACAGCATGAACACTGAAGCTTTCTTT.

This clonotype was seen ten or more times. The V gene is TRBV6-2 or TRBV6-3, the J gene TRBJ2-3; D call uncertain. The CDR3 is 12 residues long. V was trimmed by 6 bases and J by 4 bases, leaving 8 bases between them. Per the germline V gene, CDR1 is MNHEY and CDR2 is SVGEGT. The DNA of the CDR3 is TGTGCCAGCAGGGGAAGTGCAGATACGCAGTATTTT. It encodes CASRGSADTQYF.

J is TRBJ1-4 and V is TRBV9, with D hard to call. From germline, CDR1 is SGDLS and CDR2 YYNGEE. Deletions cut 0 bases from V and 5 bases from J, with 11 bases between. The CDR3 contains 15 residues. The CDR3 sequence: CASSVAGSPNEKLFF. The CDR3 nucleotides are TGTGCCAGCAGCGTAGCGGGTTCTCCAAATGAAAAACTGTTTTTT.